This TCR beta chain was identified in a study of Ad26.COV2.S vaccination and SARS-CoV-2 variants. Study details: Sample donor was a member of the COV1001 Ad26.COV2.S trial arm. Study results and limitations: Researchers reported similar non-spike TCR breadth in vaccine and placebo recipients.

Of note for this clone: The antigen remains unidentified.

Treatment specified: roughly 19 received Ad26.COV2.S at low or high dose, single or two shots; about five received placebo; per-sample allocation not given. Samples were taken on day 63 after the first vaccine or placebo injection. Spike of the Wuhan-strain SARS-CoV-2 was expressed by an Ad26 vector, which formed the vaccine. The CDR3 covers 10 residues. V was clipped by 8 bases and J by 3 bases, with 5 bases between them. Germline V gives CDR1 SGHAT, CDR2 FQNNGV. Here immunoSEQ multiplex PCR was the method, and the copy in TCRdb shows in-frame clones only, minus some. The sample includes more than 400,000 clones, less than 95% of them seen just once.

Sequences were derived from peripheral blood, sampled in a trial of Ad26.COV2.S vaccine versus placebo. The clonotype originates from a person between 18 and 59 years old who received the Ad26.COV2.S COVID-19 vaccine or a placebo. The chain is built from TRBV11-2 and TRBJ2-7, with a weak D call TRBD2 (5 bases). CDR3 in amino acids: CASGSYEQYF. The CDR3, as DNA: TGTGCCAGCGGGAGCTACGAGCAGTACTTC.